Shown below are 20 T cell receptor beta chains from a single sample sequenced in a study of T cells in Graves' hyperthyroidism and ophthalmopathy. There were TCR beta CDR3 regions amplified from RNA transcripts. When the TCR CDR3 underwent first-round RT-PCR, the HTBI primer set was used. MiXCR, run by TCRdb on the multiplex PCR reads, gives a single entry per CDR3 protein. This repertoire shows 600,000 or so distinct CDR3 sequences, approximately 14% found once; its top ten account for roughly an eighth. Sequencing used blood. These receptors were obtained from a woman in her forties or fifties with Graves' ophthalmopathy.

A word on this clonotype: Compared with germline, one end of the junction differs, possibly owing to a read error. The chain couples TRBV20-1 to TRBJ2-1; maybe TRBD2 (5 bases). The length of the CDR3 is 13 residues. Germline V CDR1 and CDR2: DFQATT, SNEGSKA (reference sequence). The DNA for the CDR3 is TGCAGTGCTTCGACCGGGGTCTACGATGAGCAGTTCTTC. Amino acids: CSASTGVYDEQFF.

Ten or more counts support this clonotype. This chain uses TRBV5-1 with TRBJ2-1; 13 bases agree with TRBD2. From germline, CDR1 is SGHRS and CDR2 YFSETQ. The V gene end was trimmed by 4 bases and the J gene end by 3 bases; junction bases not matched to a gene: 4. The CDR3 contains 16 residues. CDR3 loop: CASSHRLAGGYNEQFF. In DNA, the CDR3 is TGCGCCAGCAGCCACCGACTAGCGGGAGGCTACAATGAGCAGTTCTTC.

The gene calls are TRBV13 and TRBJ2-2; 11 bases align to TRBD2. The V gene end was trimmed by 5 bases and the J gene end by 4 bases; junction bases not matched to a gene: 3. The CDR3 contains 15 residues. In germline, CDR1 is PRHDT, CDR2 FYEKMQ (reference sequence). CDR3 sequence reads: CASSPSGRFTGELFF. CDR3 nucleotide sequence: TGTGCCAGCAGCCCTAGCGGGAGGTTCACCGGGGAGCTGTTTTTT.

The table lists this clonotype with a few counts. V gene TRBV2 combines with J gene TRBJ1-2; 11 nucleotides line up with TRBD1. The CDR3 extends over 13 amino acids. Germline trimming cut 5 bases from V and 8 bases from J; bases unmatched to any gene: 4. The germline V gene has CDR1 SNHLY and CDR2 FYNNEI. The CDR3 sequence: CASSLDRGQGYTF. The CDR3 DNA follows: TGTGCCAGCAGTCTGGACAGGGGGCAGGGCTACACCTTC.

This clonotype was counted at least ten times. The chain has TRBV29-1 and TRBJ2-1; 10 nucleotides match TRBD2. The CDR3 loop spans 16 amino acids. V lost 6 bases to trimming and J lost 0 bases; unmatched junction nucleotides: 8. Germline CDR1 SQVTM, CDR2 ANQGSEA. CDR3 residues: CSVGRTSGNSYNEQFF. The CDR3 bases are TGCAGCGTGGGGCGGACTAGCGGAAACTCCTACAATGAGCAGTTCTTC.

The sample holds a few counts of this clonotype. V gene TRBV27 combines with J gene TRBJ2-3, with D unresolved. Germline V gene sequence: CDR1 MNHEY, CDR2 SMNVEV (reference sequence). The CDR3 covers 14 residues. The V and J ends lost 4 bases and 2 bases respectively, with 10 bases between them. The CDR3 reads CASSSPGPTDTQYF. In DNA form, the CDR3 reads TGTGCCAGCAGTTCGCCGGGCCCCACAGATACGCAGTATTTT.

This clonotype was seen more than once but under ten times. The chain uses TRBV5-1 and TRBJ2-1, with 7 bases lining up with TRBD2. Germline V CDR1 and CDR2: SGHRS, YFSETQ. CDR3 size: 13 residues. J was trimmed by 9 bases and V by 4 bases; bases with no gene match: 7. CDR3 amino acids: CASSGLGLVEQFF. CDR3 coding DNA: TGCGCCAGCAGCGGACTAGGCTTAGTTGAGCAGTTCTTC.

This clonotype was detected ten times or more. V is TRBV6-2 or TRBV6-3 and J is TRBJ1-1; D gene ambiguous. This CDR3 region has 14 residues. Looked up from germline, CDR1 is MNHEY and CDR2 is SVGEGT. V shed 5 bases and J shed 1 base, with 11 bases lying between them. The CDR3 region is CASSRTETNTEAFF. The CDR3 region has the DNA TGTGCCAGCAGTCGAACTGAGACGAACACTGAAGCTTTCTTT.

This clonotype was seen at least ten times. The chain employs TRBV29-1 and TRBJ2-1, with TRBD2 identical over 7 bases. The V and J ends lost 4 bases and 9 bases, in that order; junction bases with no gene match: 9. CDR3 size: 13 residues. Per germline, CDR1 SQVTM and CDR2 ANQGSEA. CDR3 sequence reads: CSVGNGRRGEQFF. The CDR3 DNA sequence: TGCAGCGTTGGAAACGGGAGGCGGGGTGAGCAGTTCTTC.

This clonotype was seen at least ten times. The V and J genes are TRBV6-1 and TRBJ1-1; D is unresolved. This CDR3 spans 14 amino acids. From germline, CDR1 is MNHNS and CDR2 SASEGT. V gave up 0 bases and J gave up 8 bases, with 13 bases separating them. DNA of the CDR3: TGTGCCAGCAGTGAAGCGCTTCGGGGTGGAGAAGCTTTCTTT. Protein sequence: CASSEALRGGEAFF.

The sample holds many counts of this clonotype. This rearrangement joins TRBV7-9 to TRBJ1-5, with D tentatively TRBD1 (6 bases). The germline V and J ends were trimmed by 4 bases and 9 bases, with 19 bases remaining between them. Germline loops: CDR1 SEHNR, CDR2 FQNEAQ (reference sequence). This CDR3 has 15 amino acids. CDR3 region: CASSSGQSALPPQHF. DNA of the CDR3: TGTGCCAGCAGCTCCGGACAGTCAGCTTTGCCGCCCCAGCATTTT. Combining the CDR3 with reference TRBV7-9 and TRBJ1-5 gives the whole variable domain DTGVSQNPRHKITKRGQNVTFRCDPISEHNRLYWYRQTLGQGPEFLTYFQNEAQLEKSRLLSDRFSAERPKGSFSTLEIQRTEQGDSAMYLCASSSGQSALPPQHFGDGTRLSIL.

This clonotype occurred many times. The chain carries TRBV20-1 and TRBJ2-3; 8 positions match TRBD2. The CDR3 spans 15 residues. V was pared by 5 bases and J by 1 base, with 8 bases of the junction left unmatched. CDR1 is DFQATT, CDR2 SNEGSKA, per germline (reference sequence). CDR3 in amino acids: CSAGGGSFGTDTQYF. The CDR3 DNA sequence: TGCAGTGCTGGCGGGGGGTCCTTCGGCACAGATACGCAGTATTTT.

Ten or more counts support this clonotype. This chain joins TRBV6-1 and TRBJ2-2; TRBD1 is a possible D gene (5 bases). In germline, CDR1 is MNHNS, CDR2 SASEGT. The CDR3 totals 18 residues. V dropped 2 bases and J dropped 6 bases, with 22 bases sitting between them. CDR3 in amino acids: CASSERSGRTPLAGELFF. In DNA, the CDR3 is TGTGCCAGCAGTGAAAGGTCAGGGCGAACTCCTTTGGCCGGGGAGCTGTTTTTT.

This clonotype occurred a few times. The chain carries TRBV11-2 and TRBJ1-6, with D perhaps matching TRBD1 (5 bases). The germline CDR1 and CDR2 sequences are SGHAT and FQNNGV. This CDR3 has 13 residues. Trimming left V 3 bases short and J 7 bases short, with 7 bases between. The CDR3 DNA sequence: TGTGCCAGCAGCTTTCAGGGAAATTCACCCCTCCACTTT. Its translation is CASSFQGNSPLHF.

This clonotype appeared many times. The chain has TRBV20-1 and TRBJ2-7; weak D call: TRBD2 (6 bases). V was shortened by 3 bases and J by 0 bases, with 6 bases between the two germline ends. The length of the CDR3 is 12 residues. Germline CDR1 is DFQATT and CDR2 is SNEGSKA (reference sequence). The DNA of the CDR3 is TGCAGTGCTAGCGGGAGCTCCTACGAGCAGTACTTC. Translation gives CSASGSSYEQYF.

This clonotype was picked up many times. The chain combines TRBV14 with TRBJ2-1; 11 bases are a match to TRBD2. Looked up from germline, CDR1 is SGHDN and CDR2 is FVKESK. This CDR3 is 16 amino acids long. V was pared by 4 bases and J by 2 bases, with 4 bases of the junction left unmatched. CDR3 loop: CASSLVAGGAYNEQFF. The CDR3 nucleotides are TGTGCCAGCAGCCTCGTAGCGGGGGGGGCCTACAATGAGCAGTTCTTC.

V gene TRBV15 combines with J gene TRBJ1-1; D gene uncertain. Germline lookup yields CDR1 LNHNV and CDR2 YYDKDF (reference sequence). The CDR3 is made up of 15 amino acids. V gave up 5 bases and J gave up 2 bases, with 15 bases separating them. Here the CDR3 reads CATSLGRVRNTEAFF. Written as DNA, the CDR3 is TGTGCCACCAGCTTAGGGAGGGTCCGAAACACTGAAGCTTTCTTT.

The chain couples TRBV20-1 to TRBJ2-3, with TRBD2 matching over 9 bases. The CDR3 length is 16 residues. The ends lost 1 base at V and 4 bases at J; junction bases unmatched: 9. Germline lookup yields CDR1 DFQATT and CDR2 SNEGSKA (reference sequence). The CDR3 region is CSARATFSGRPDTQYF. The CDR3 DNA reads TGCAGTGCTAGAGCCACATTCAGCGGGAGGCCAGATACGCAGTATTTT.

This clonotype was detected a few times. The chain is built from TRBV20-1 and TRBJ1-2; the D gene is possibly TRBD1 (6 bases). Germline V gives CDR1 DFQATT, CDR2 SNEGSKA (reference sequence). With 0 bases removed from V and 4 bases from J, the gap between germline ends came to 12 bases. The length of the CDR3 is 14 residues. The CDR3: CSARDRGHGYGYTF. The DNA of the CDR3 is TGCAGTGCTAGAGATCGGGGGCACGGCTATGGCTACACCTTC.

This clonotype occurred many times. The chain has TRBV7-2 and TRBJ2-5; D tentatively fits TRBD1 or TRBD2 (5 bases each). Germline V gene sequence: CDR1 SGHTA, CDR2 FQGNSA. V gave up 2 bases and J gave up 7 bases, with 14 bases separating them. The CDR3 spans 14 residues. The CDR3 loop reads CASSLNRGVGTQYF. DNA for the CDR3: TGTGCCAGCAGCTTAAACAGAGGGGTAGGGACCCAGTACTTC.